This T cell receptor (beta chain) is from a study of CD8+ T cells in alopecia areata. Study background: Graft recipients were roughly 6-10-week-old female C3H/HeJ mice, and donor skin originated from approximately 6-12-month-old C3H/HeJ mice with spontaneous alopecia. Findings and limits, study-wide: Among the cells sequenced in scalp samples are also the resident alphabeta T cells of normal skin. The study found TCR sharing across patients less clear than in mice, possibly for HLA reasons.

It was cDNA, reverse transcribed from extracted RNA, that served as the sequencing template. The assay was immunoSEQ multiplex PCR, and TCRdb's table has in-frame clones only and misses some. Observed are roughly 120,000 clones, no singletons, with the top ten taking about 18%. The CDR3 loop spans 15 amino acids. The germline gives CDR1 NNHDY, CDR2 SYVADS. V trimming: 4 bases; J trimming: 6 bases; junction bases outside the gene matches: 6. This clone has only a few counts. Its antigen is undetermined. Gene names and germline refer to mouse. The CDR3 extends 4 residues past the end of the read, so its final part is completed from the germline J gene.

J is TRBJ1-4 and V is TRBV13-3, with TRBD1 matching 10 bases. What was sequenced was lesional skin. The clonotype was recovered from a C3H/HeJ mouse with alopecia areata. This mouse strain has H2-k as its MHC haplotype. The DNA read from the CDR3 is TGTGCCAGCAGTCCCTCCGGGACAGGGGACGAA. Its protein is CASSPSGTGDE. The entire CDR3 reads CASSPSGTGDERLFF.